This note documents a single T cell receptor beta chain sequence. This sample is part of a study of cytomegalovirus exposure and HLA in healthy donors. With 60 Vbeta and 13 Jbeta primers, the PCR was carried out. The table came from immunoSEQ multiplex PCR; TCRdb's copy has only in-frame clones and leaves some out. The sample lists around 150,000 clones; just under 80% were seen once. The CDR3 contains 14 residues. CDR1 SGHVS and CDR2 FNYEAQ come from the germline V gene. Unmatched junction bases numbered 5, after V lost 5 bases and J lost 1 base. The sequencing sample was made of PBMCs. The chain uses TRBV7-6 and TRBJ2-7; 7 bases map to TRBD1. The receptor was derived from a man aged 25 to 40 in good health. This chain's CDR3 is CASSPRDSSYEQYF. The CDR3 DNA follows: TGTGCCAGCAGCCCCCGGGACAGTTCCTACGAGCAGTACTTC.